This TCR beta chain came from a study of CD8 T cells in ankylosing spondylitis. Study conclusions and caveats: A TCR beta motif of roughly 8 highly homologous variants appeared characteristic of ankylosing spondylitis blood. Earlier reports found some motif variants in synovial fluid and blood in reactive arthritis.

Regarding this clonotype: The target antigen is unknown.

CDR3 length equals 14 residues. Trimming pared 6 bases from V and 0 bases from J, leaving 12 bases between. Germline V gene lookup returns CDR1 SQVTM and CDR2 ANQGSEA. Scientists made TCR beta libraries using quantitative 5'-RACE with molecular barcodes. TCRdb re-called the 5' RACE reads with MiXCR, one entry per CDR3 protein. The sample carries roughly 180,000 distinct CDR3 sequences, roughly 12% recorded once. The genes are TRBV29-1 and TRBJ2-1; the D gene is possibly TRBD2 (6 bases). The sample taken for sequencing was blood, either unsorted or a sorted T cell fraction (not recorded which). This receptor was obtained from a male donor with ankylosing spondylitis or in good health (not recorded which). The CDR3 region has the DNA TGCAGCGTGGGGACTTCAAGCTCCTACAATGAGCAGTTCTTC. Amino acids: CSVGTSSSYNEQFF.